Reported below is one T cell receptor (beta chain). Its antigen is not identified. V shed 3 bases and J 2 bases; nucleotides not matched to a gene: 9. Germline V gives CDR1 SGHTS, CDR2 YDEGEE. This CDR3 has 16 residues. Generated by immunoSEQ multiplex PCR, the TCRdb table keeps only in-frame clones and is missing some. The table shows 130,000 or so clones, with about 91% occurring only once. The data stem from a study of T cell responses to AZD1222 COVID-19 vaccine. Study-wide results and limits: Samples come after the peak T cell response, not at day 14.

Combined were second doses at about 4 or about 12 weeks. This chain links TRBV5-8 with TRBJ2-3, with TRBD1 matching 7 bases. This receptor was taken from an adult who received the AZD1222 COVID-19 vaccine. The source was peripheral blood, collected 28 days after the second AZD1222 dose. The CDR3 DNA is TGTGCCAGCAGCTCACTCCGGGACAGAGCCACAGATACGCAGTATTTT. Translation: CASSSLRDRATDTQYF. The whole variable domain, remainder taken from reference TRBV5-8 and TRBJ2-3, is EAGVTQSPTHLIKTRGQQATLRCSPISGHTSVYWYQQALGLGLQFLLWYDEGEERNRGNFPPRFSGRQFPNYSSELNVNALELEDSALYLCASSSLRDRATDTQYFGPGTRLTVL.